Below are 13 T cell receptor beta chains sequenced from a single sample in a study of blood T cell repertoires in COVID-19. Profiled with immunoSEQ multiplex PCR; TCRdb holds only in-frame clones, not every one. The sample consists of 80,000 or so clones, around nine tenths of them appearing once. The sample taken for sequencing was peripheral blood. The receptors were sampled from a woman aged 55-70 years with acute or convalescent COVID-19.

The chain combines TRBV30 with TRBJ2-1, with 10 bases fitting TRBD2. This CDR3 comprises 14 residues. Germline V gene lookup returns CDR1 GTSNPN and CDR2 SVGIG (reference sequence). The V segment lost 5 bases and the J segment 4 bases; nucleotides outside the gene matches: 5. The CDR3 sequence: CAWSLAGRYNEQFF. The CDR3 coding sequence is TGTGCCTGGTCACTAGCGGGGCGATACAATGAGCAGTTCTTC.

V and J are TRBV18 and TRBJ2-7, with D possibly matching TRBD2 (6 bases). CDR3 length: 14 amino acids. V was cut by 0 bases and J by 3 bases, with 9 bases left in between. CDR1 is KGHSH, CDR2 LQKENI, per germline. The CDR3 sequence: CASSPPGTYYEQYF. The CDR3 DNA follows: TGTGCCAGCTCACCACCAGGGACTTACTACGAGCAGTACTTC.

The chain recombines TRBV12-5 with TRBJ1-2; tentative D call: TRBD1 (5 bases). Trimming took 3 bases from V and 0 from J, leaving 23 bases between them. Germline lookup yields CDR1 LGHNT and CDR2 FRNRAP. This CDR3 has 19 residues. This chain's CDR3 is CASGFHPRWGELANYGYTF. In DNA form, the CDR3 reads TGTGCTAGTGGTTTTCATCCCCGGTGGGGGGAGTTAGCTAACTATGGCTACACCTTC.

V gene TRBV4-2 combines with J gene TRBJ2-7, with a possible D match to TRBD2 (6 bases). The germline V and J ends were trimmed by 1 base and 2 bases, with 15 bases remaining between them. Germline V gene data show CDR1 as LGHNA and CDR2 as YNFKEQ. The CDR3 sequence is 16 residues long. CDR3 coding DNA: TGTGCCAGCAGCCAAGTTCTTGATAGCGGTACCTACGAGCAGTACTTC. Its translation is CASSQVLDSGTYEQYF.

The CDR3 region is CASSHEQGSDTQYF. Written as DNA, the CDR3 is TGTGCCAGCAGCCACGAACAGGGCTCAGATACGCAGTATTTT. The genes are TRBV7-9 and TRBJ2-3, with TRBD1 as a possible D gene (6 bases). CDR1 is SEHNR, CDR2 FQNEAQ, per germline (reference sequence). The CDR3 contains 14 residues. Trimming cost V 5 bases and J 4 bases, with 13 bases left between them.

The CDR3 DNA reads TGTGCCACAGGAGGCGGGGGGCCGGGAGATACGCAGTATTTT. It is translated as CATGGGGPGDTQYF. This rearrangement joins TRBV24-1 to TRBJ2-3, with 8 bases that match TRBD2. Per the germline V gene, CDR1 is KGHDR and CDR2 is SFDVKD. CDR3 length: 14 residues. J was trimmed by 5 bases and V by 10 bases; bases with no gene match: 10.

The chain is built from TRBV9 and TRBJ2-1; no firm D call. The V end lost 0 bases, the J end lost 0 bases, and 7 bases lay between the germline ends. The germline CDR1 and CDR2 sequences are SGDLS and YYNGEE. The CDR3 is 15 amino acids. The CDR3 loop reads CASSVDWSSYNEQFF. The CDR3 DNA follows: TGTGCCAGCAGCGTAGACTGGTCCTCCTACAATGAGCAGTTCTTC.

The J gene is TRBJ1-5, the V gene TRBV2, with D possibly being TRBD1 (6 bases). V was trimmed by 6 bases and J by 4 bases, leaving 16 bases between them. CDR3 length: 15 residues. Germline lookup yields CDR1 SNHLY and CDR2 FYNNEI. The CDR3 protein is CASREQGYPNQPQHF. The CDR3 nucleotides are TGTGCCAGCAGGGAACAGGGTTACCCTAATCAGCCCCAGCATTTT.

This clone has just one count. This chain joins TRBV7-9 and TRBJ2-2; no definite D call. This CDR3 contains 14 residues. V lost 3 bases and J 1 base, leaving 6 bases between the germline ends. Looked up from germline, CDR1 is SEHNR and CDR2 is FQNEAQ (reference sequence). The CDR3 is CASSFPGNTGELFF. The CDR3 DNA follows: TGTGCCAGCAGCTTCCCGGGGAACACCGGGGAGCTGTTTTTT.

The chain couples TRBV7-3 to TRBJ2-7; TRBD1 matches at 8 bases. This CDR3 has 15 residues. V lost 5 bases and J lost 4; bases outside the gene matches: 10. CDR1 is SGHTA and CDR2 is FQGTGA in the germline V gene. CDR3 loop: CASSPTGQAPYEQYF. CDR3 DNA sequence: TGTGCCAGCAGCCCGACGGGACAGGCACCTTACGAGCAGTACTTC.

The V gene is TRBV28, the J gene TRBJ1-5; D is unclear. This CDR3 contains 18 residues. The germline gives CDR1 MDHEN, CDR2 SYDVKM. Trimming stripped 3 bases from V and 3 bases from J, with 21 bases between. The CDR3 region is CASSFGLLGGYDNQPQHF. The CDR3 DNA reads TGTGCCAGCAGTTTTGGTCTCTTGGGAGGTTATGACAATCAGCCCCAGCATTTT.

The chain carries TRBV18 and TRBJ1-2; TRBD1 agrees at 10 bases. V gave up 3 bases and J gave up 0 bases; unmatched junction bases: 7. Germline lookup yields CDR1 KGHSH and CDR2 LQKENI. There are 17 residues in the CDR3. The CDR3 loop reads CASSPSKGQGTNYGYTF. CDR3 sequence (DNA): TGTGCCAGCTCACCCAGCAAGGGACAGGGGACTAACTATGGCTACACCTTC.

This clone was seen only a few times. The rearrangement links TRBV9 to TRBJ2-2; 8 bases are a match to TRBD1. The germline V gene has CDR1 SGDLS and CDR2 YYNGEE. V gave up 3 bases and J gave up 0 bases; unmatched junction bases: 7. The CDR3 is made up of 17 amino acids. For the CDR3, the DNA is TGTGCCAGCAGCGAATCCCGGGACAGGCCGAACACCGGGGAGCTGTTTTTT. Translating it yields CASSESRDRPNTGELFF.